This T cell receptor (beta chain) was captured by sequencing in a study of T cells in Graves' hyperthyroidism and ophthalmopathy. Whole-study results and caveats: Most expanded thyroid clonotypes above 0.001 also appeared in blood.

As concerns this clonotype: Its antigen is not known.

Germline CDR1 reads LNHDA; CDR2 reads SQIVND (reference sequence). The CDR3 runs 13 residues. With 6 bases clipped from V and 8 bases from J, the junction kept 8 bases outside the gene matches. Amplification targeted TCR beta CDR3 regions from RNA transcripts. The HTBI set primed first-round TCR CDR3 RT-PCR. MiXCR was run by TCRdb on the multiplex PCR reads, yielding one entry per CDR3 protein. The sample holds about 520,000 distinct CDR3 sequences, roughly a quarter seen once. The gene calls are TRBV19 and TRBJ1-1, with TRBD1 identical over 8 bases. The TCR comes from a woman aged 25 to 45 with Graves' ophthalmopathy. Sequenced material: blood. The CDR3 DNA sequence: TGTGCCAGTAGCATCAGGGGGCTTTCAGAAGCTTTCTTT. This sequence encodes CASSIRGLSEAFF.